Listed below are T cell receptor beta chains from one sample, sequenced in a study of breast tumors, draining lymph nodes, adjacent tissues. A single record per CDR3 protein comes from TCRdb applying MiXCR to the multiplex PCR reads. The profile shows about 15,000 distinct CDR3 sequences, approximately 50% of them singletons. Sequenced input: tumor-adjacent breast tissue. These receptors all come from a female donor with breast cancer. Some clones in this sample may be carry-over from other donors' samples. Both conserved end residues are part of each CDR3. A D gene is named only where the DNA matches it firmly. A clone size is listed for some rows: how often the clone was seen (once, few, many), or a class if it is expanded.

V	D	J	size	DNA	CDR3
TRBV7-3	TRBD1	TRBJ2-3	medium-sized	TGTGCCAGCAGCCAGGGGGATACAGATACGCAGTATTTT	CASSQGDTDTQYF
TRBV7-8	-	TRBJ1-4	-	TGTGCCAGCAGCTTAACCCCACTGCGGCGAACGAAACTGTTTTTT	CASSLTPLRRTKLFF
TRBV9	TRBD1	TRBJ1-2	medium-sized	TGTGCCAGCAGCCCAGGGGGATCAGGGGAGGCCTCCTATGGCTACACCTTC	CASSPGGSGEASYGYTF
TRBV5-4	-	TRBJ2-7	-	TGTGCCAGCAGCGTAAAGACAGCGGGCGACGAGCAGTACTTC	CASSVKTAGDEQYF
TRBV11-2	-	TRBJ2-5	many	TGTGCCAGCAGCTTAGGACTGGGGGAGACCCAGTACTTC	CASSLGLGETQYF
TRBV5-5	TRBD2	TRBJ2-3	-	TGTGCCAGCAGCTTGGCCGGGGGGGATACGCAGTATTTT	CASSLAGGDTQYF
TRBV2	-	TRBJ1-2	-	TGTGCCAGCACCTCGGGACAAAACTATGGCTACACCTTC	CASTSGQNYGYTF
TRBV6-5	TRBD1	TRBJ2-1	many	TGTGCCAGCAGTCACTCCGGGACAGGGGACTACAATGAGCAGTTCTTC	CASSHSGTGDYNEQFF
TRBV10-3	-	TRBJ1-2	-	TGTGCCATCAGTGAGGACCCAAACTATGGCTACACCTTC	CAISEDPNYGYTF
TRBV19	TRBD1	TRBJ1-1	-	TGTGCCAGTAGTAGGGATGGGACAGGGGGCATGAACACTGAAGCTTCCTTT	CASSRDGTGGMNTEASF
TRBV6-1	TRBD1	TRBJ2-3	few	TGTGCCAGCTCGGCGGGACAGGGGGACACAGATACGCAGTATTTT	CASSAGQGDTDTQYF
TRBV5-5	TRBD2	TRBJ2-7	-	TGTGCCAGCAGCAAAACTAGCGGGGGGACCCCGAGGCACGAGCAGTACTTC	CASSKTSGGTPRHEQYF
TRBV10-2	TRBD1	TRBJ1-2	-	TGCGCCAGCAGTGGGCAGGGGGTGGACTATGGCTACACCTTC	CASSGQGVDYGYTF
TRBV6-6	-	TRBJ2-3	-	TGTGTCGGCAGGGGGGGGGGAGTTTCAGATACGCAGTATTTT	CVGRGGGVSDTQYF
TRBV3-1	TRBD1	TRBJ1-2	-	TGCGCCAGCAGCCTCGGGACAGAGGGCCACACCTTC	CASSLGTEGHTF
TRBV5-8	-	TRBJ2-3	-	TGTGCCAGCAGCCCCGGGACGGCTAGCACAGATACGCAGTATTTT	CASSPGTASTDTQYF
TRBV18	-	TRBJ2-3	many	TGTGCCAGCTCACCACTTCTGACTAGCACAGATACGCAGTATTTT	CASSPLLTSTDTQYF
TRBV20-1	-	TRBJ2-2	-	TGCAGTGCTAGAGAGGGGGCTAGCACCGGGGAGCTGTTTTTT	CSAREGASTGELFF
TRBV19	-	TRBJ2-3	-	TGTGCCAGTAGTCGAGGGGTGCAGTACACAGATACGCGGTATTTT	CASSRGVQYTDTRYF
TRBV19	-	TRBJ2-7	-	TGTGCCAGTAGTATAAGGGCGGGCTACGAGCAGTACTTC	CASSIRAGYEQYF
TRBV5-5	TRBD1	TRBJ1-3	-	TGTGCCAGCAGCTCCCTGTTGGACAGGGTGGACACCATATATTTT	CASSSLLDRVDTIYF
TRBV10-1	-	TRBJ2-2	medium-sized	TGCGCCAGCAGTGATACAAGGAACACCGGGGAGCTGTTTTTT	CASSDTRNTGELFF
TRBV5-1	TRBD2	TRBJ2-3	-	TGCGCCAGCAGCTCCTCGACTAGCGGGGGGCAGTACACAGATACGCAGTATTTT	CASSSSTSGGQYTDTQYF
TRBV13	TRBD2	TRBJ2-5	-	TGTGCCAGCAGCGAAGAGGGGGTTGGGACTAGCGGGGGCCCAGAGACCCAGTACTTC	CASSEEGVGTSGGPETQYF
TRBV12-3/TRBV12-4	-	TRBJ2-1	medium-sized	TGTGCCAGCAGTTCTACAGAGGAGGGTAATGAGCAGTTCTTC	CASSSTEEGNEQFF
TRBV4-2	-	TRBJ2-2	few	TGTGCCAGCAGCCAAGGGGGGGAGCTGTTTTTT	CASSQGGELFF
TRBV29-1	TRBD1	TRBJ2-7	few	TGCAGCGCAACCGGGACAGAGCTCTACGAGCAGTACTTC	CSATGTELYEQYF
TRBV4-1	-	TRBJ2-3	many	TGCGCCAGCAGCCCCCCAGGGACAGATACGCAGTATTTT	CASSPPGTDTQYF
TRBV20-1	TRBD2	TRBJ2-7	-	TGCAGTGCTAGACCCACTAGCGGGAGGGCGGGGTACGAGCAGTACTTC	CSARPTSGRAGYEQYF
TRBV7-9	TRBD2	TRBJ2-6	-	TGTGCCAGCAGCTTATTTCTAGCGGGAGCTGGGGCCAACGTCCTGACTTTC	CASSLFLAGAGANVLTF
TRBV24-1	-	TRBJ2-3	medium-sized	TGTGCCACCAGTGATTCTCGCGGGGCAGATACGCAGTATTTT	CATSDSRGADTQYF
TRBV15	-	TRBJ1-4	many	TGTGCCACCAGCAGAGATCGGACTAATGAAAAACTGTTTTTT	CATSRDRTNEKLFF
TRBV29-1	TRBD2	TRBJ2-7	-	TGCAGCGACTCGGGACTAGCGGGGGACTACGAGCAGTACTTC	CSDSGLAGDYEQYF
TRBV7-3	TRBD2	TRBJ2-7	many	TGTGCCAGCAGCCCCACTGGACTAGCGGGGGACTACGAGCAGTACTTC	CASSPTGLAGDYEQYF
TRBV2	-	TRBJ1-4	once	TGTGCCAGCGGAGGGCAGCCTGAAAAACTGTTTTTC	CASGGQPEKLFF
TRBV5-1	-	TRBJ2-7	once	TGCGCCAGCAGCGGGTCAGGCTACTCCTACGAGCAGTACTTC	CASSGSGYSYEQYF
TRBV20-1	-	TRBJ2-7	-	TGCAGTGCTACTCGGGACCATTACTCCTACGAGCAGTACTTC	CSATRDHYSYEQYF
TRBV4-1	-	TRBJ2-7	-	TGCGCCAGCAGCCAAGTTCTTAGTGGGCGCTACGAGCAGTACTTC	CASSQVLSGRYEQYF
TRBV6-6	TRBD1	TRBJ1-2	once	TGTGCCAGCAGTTGGGGACAGGGAAGCTATGGCTACACCTTC	CASSWGQGSYGYTF
TRBV19	TRBD1	TRBJ2-6	-	TGTGCCAGTAGAACAGGGGGCGCTGGGGCCAACGTCCTGACTTTC	CASRTGGAGANVLTF
TRBV15	-	TRBJ1-4	many	TGTGCCAAAGTGGGGGGGGGGGGGGAAAAACTGTTTTTT	CAKVGGGGEKLFF
TRBV6-2/TRBV6-3	TRBD1	TRBJ2-5	many	TGTGCCAGCAGCCGCGGTACAGGGGTCCAAGAGACCCAGTACTTC	CASSRGTGVQETQYF